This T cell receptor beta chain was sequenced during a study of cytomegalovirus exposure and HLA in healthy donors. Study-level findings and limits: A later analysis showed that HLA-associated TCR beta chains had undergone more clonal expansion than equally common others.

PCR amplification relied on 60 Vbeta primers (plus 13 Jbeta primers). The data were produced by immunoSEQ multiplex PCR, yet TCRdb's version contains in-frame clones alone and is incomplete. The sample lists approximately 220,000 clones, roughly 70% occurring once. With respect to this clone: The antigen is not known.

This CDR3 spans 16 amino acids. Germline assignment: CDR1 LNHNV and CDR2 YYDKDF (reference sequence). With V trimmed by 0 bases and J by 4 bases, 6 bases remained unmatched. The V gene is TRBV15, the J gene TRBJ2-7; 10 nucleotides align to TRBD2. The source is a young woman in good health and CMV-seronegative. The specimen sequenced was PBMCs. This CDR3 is CATSRDLTSGTYEQYF. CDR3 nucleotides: TGTGCCACCAGCAGAGATCTTACTAGCGGGACATACGAGCAGTACTTC.